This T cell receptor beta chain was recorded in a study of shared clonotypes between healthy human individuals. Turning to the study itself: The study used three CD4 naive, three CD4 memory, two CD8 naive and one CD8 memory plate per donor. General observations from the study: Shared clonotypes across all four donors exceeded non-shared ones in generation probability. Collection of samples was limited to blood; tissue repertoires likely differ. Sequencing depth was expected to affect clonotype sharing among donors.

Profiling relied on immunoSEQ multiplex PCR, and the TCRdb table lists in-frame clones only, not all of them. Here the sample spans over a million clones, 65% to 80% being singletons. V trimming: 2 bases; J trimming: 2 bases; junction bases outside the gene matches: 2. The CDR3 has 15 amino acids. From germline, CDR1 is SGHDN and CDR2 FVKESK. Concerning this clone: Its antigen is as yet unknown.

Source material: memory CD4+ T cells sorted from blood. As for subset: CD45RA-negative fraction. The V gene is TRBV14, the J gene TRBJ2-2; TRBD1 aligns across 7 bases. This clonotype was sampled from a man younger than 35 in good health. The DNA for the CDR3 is TGTGCCAGCAGCCAACGGGACAGAAACACCGGGGAGCTGTTTTTT. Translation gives CASSQRDRNTGELFF.